Described below is a single TCR beta chain sequence and its context. TCR beta from blood CD8+ and CD4+ T cells was sequenced. The multiple sclerosis controls were treatment-naive patients with relapsing-remitting disease that was stable or active. The data are from a study of CD8 T cells in Susac syndrome. This CDR3 is built from 13 residues. Germline loops: CDR1 SGHDN, CDR2 FVKESK. The V end was cut by 1 base, the J end by 4 bases, with 8 bases between. Random hexamers were used to reverse transcribe roughly 0.5 to 1 ug of RNA. MiXCR, applied by TCRdb to the immunoSEQ multiplex PCR reads, yields one record per CDR3 protein. The sample gives about 180,000 distinct CDR3 sequences, almost 96% of which show up once; 0.093% is in the top ten.

This TCR derives from a human donor with multiple sclerosis. The sample was CD4+ T cells from PBMCs. J is TRBJ2-7 and V is TRBV14; D may be TRBD1 (5 bases). The CDR3: CASSQVPGYEQYF. CDR3 coding DNA: TGTGCCAGCAGCCAAGTCCCAGGGTACGAGCAGTACTTC. Full variable domain (remainder filled in from reference TRBV14 and TRBJ2-7): EAGVTQFPSHSVIEKGQTVTLRCDPISGHDNLYWYRRVMGKEIKFLLHFVKESKQDESGMPNNRFLAERTGGTYSTLKVQPAELEDSGVYFCASSQVPGYEQYFGPGTRLTVT.